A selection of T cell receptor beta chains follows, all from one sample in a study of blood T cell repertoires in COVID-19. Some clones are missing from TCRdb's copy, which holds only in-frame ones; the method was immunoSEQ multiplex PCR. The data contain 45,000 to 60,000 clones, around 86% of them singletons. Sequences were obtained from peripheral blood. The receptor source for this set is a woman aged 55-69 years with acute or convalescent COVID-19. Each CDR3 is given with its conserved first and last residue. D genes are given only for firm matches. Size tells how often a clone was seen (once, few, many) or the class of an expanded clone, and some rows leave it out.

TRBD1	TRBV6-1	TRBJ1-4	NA	TGTGCCAGCAGTGACCGAAGGACAGGTAGAACTAATGAAAAACTGTTTTTT	CASSDRRTGRTNEKLFF
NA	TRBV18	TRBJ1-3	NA	TGTGCCAGCTCACGCGTCGAGGGAAACACCATATATTTT	CASSRVEGNTIYF
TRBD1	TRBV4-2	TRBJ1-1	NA	TGTGCCAGCAGCGCGGGACAGACCCTCGACACTGAAGCTTTCTTT	CASSAGQTLDTEAFF
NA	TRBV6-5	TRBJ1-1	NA	TGTGCCAGCAGCGACCCGGGAGGGTTTGGAGAAGCTTTCTTT	CASSDPGGFGEAFF
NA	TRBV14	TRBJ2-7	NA	TGTGCCAGCAGCCAAGTCTCACGCGGGGAGCAGTACTTC	CASSQVSRGEQYF
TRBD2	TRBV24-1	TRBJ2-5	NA	TGTGCCACCAGTGCGGCTAGCGGGAGAGAGGGACAAGAGACCCAGTACTTC	CATSAASGREGQETQYF
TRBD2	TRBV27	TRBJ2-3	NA	TGTGCCAGCAGACAAGCGGGAGTAAGCACAGATACGCAGTATTTT	CASRQAGVSTDTQYF
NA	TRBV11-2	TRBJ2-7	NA	TGTGCCAGCGGGGGACAACCAGGCGAGCAGTACTTC	CASGGQPGEQYF
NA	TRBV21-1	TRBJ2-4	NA	TGTGCCAGCAGCAAAGATCTGGGAGATAGCGGGAGACCGGAACTAGCCAAAAACATTCAGTACTTC	CASSKDLGDSGRPELAKNIQYF
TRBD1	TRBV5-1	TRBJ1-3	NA	TGCGCCAGCAGCTTGGCGGGGACAGTTGGAAACACCATATATTTT	CASSLAGTVGNTIYF
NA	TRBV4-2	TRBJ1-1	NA	TGTGCCAGCAGCCAAGATAGAGGGAACACTGAAGCTTTCTTT	CASSQDRGNTEAFF
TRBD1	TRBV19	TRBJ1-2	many	TGTGCCACCTCCGCCGACAGGGGAGTAAGTGGCTACACCTTC	CATSADRGVSGYTF
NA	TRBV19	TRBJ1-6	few	TGTGCCAGTAGTATACTGACAACGAATTCACCCCTCCACTTT	CASSILTTNSPLHF
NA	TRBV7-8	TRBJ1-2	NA	TGTGCCAGCAGCCCCCACAGCCAGGGGATTGTGGGCTACACCTTC	CASSPHSQGIVGYTF
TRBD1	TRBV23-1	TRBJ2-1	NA	TGCGCCAGCAGCCCTAGACAGGGGGCCAGTAATGAGCAGTTCTTC	CASSPRQGASNEQFF
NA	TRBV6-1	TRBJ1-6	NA	TGTGCCAGCAGTGAATGGGGGGTAAATTCACCCCTCCACTTT	CASSEWGVNSPLHF
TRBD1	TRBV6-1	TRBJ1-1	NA	TGTGCCAGCAGTGAAAGTTCCAGGGGGACTAACACTGAAGCTTTCTTT	CASSESSRGTNTEAFF
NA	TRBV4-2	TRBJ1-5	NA	TGTGCCAGCAGCCGGGGGCCGGATCAGCCCCAGCATTTT	CASSRGPDQPQHF
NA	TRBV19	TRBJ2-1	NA	TGTGCCAGTAGTCCAACCTACAATGAGCAGTTCTTC	CASSPTYNEQFF
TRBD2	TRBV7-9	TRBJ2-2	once	TGTGCCAGCAGCTTGGGTGGGACTAGACGCACCGGGGAGCTGTTTTTT	CASSLGGTRRTGELFF
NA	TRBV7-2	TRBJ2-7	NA	TGTGCCAGCAGCTTACCTAGCGTGAGCTCCTACGAGCAGTACTTC	CASSLPSVSSYEQYF
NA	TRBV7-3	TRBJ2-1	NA	TGTGCCAGCGGGACTTCTACCTCCTACAATGAGCAGTTCTTC	CASGTSTSYNEQFF
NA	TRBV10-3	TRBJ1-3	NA	TGTGCCATCAGGAGGGATCTCTCTGGAAACACCATATATTTT	CAIRRDLSGNTIYF
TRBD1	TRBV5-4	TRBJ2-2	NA	TGTGCCAGCAGCCCACCGGGACAGGGTGGAACCGGGGAGCTGTTTTTT	CASSPPGQGGTGELFF
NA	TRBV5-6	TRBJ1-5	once	TGTGCCAGCAGCTTGGGGGCAGGGGGCAATCAGCCCCAGCATTTT	CASSLGAGGNQPQHF
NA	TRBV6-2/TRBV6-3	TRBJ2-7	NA	TGTGCCAGCAGTTACGCGCGGAAACCCTACGAGCAGTACTTC	CASSYARKPYEQYF
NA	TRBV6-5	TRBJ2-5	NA	TGTGCCAGCAGCATGTCAGGGGCCCAAGAGACCCAGTACTTC	CASSMSGAQETQYF
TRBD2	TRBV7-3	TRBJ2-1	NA	TGTGCCAGCAGCTTAATGAGGAGCGGGAGGAAGAATGAGCAGTTCTTC	CASSLMRSGRKNEQFF
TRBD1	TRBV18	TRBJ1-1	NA	TGTGCCAGCTCACCGGCACACAGGGGGAACACTGAAGCTTTCTTT	CASSPAHRGNTEAFF
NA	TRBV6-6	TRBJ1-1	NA	TGTGCCAGCACCACCCCAACAGACACTGAAGCTTTCTTT	CASTTPTDTEAFF
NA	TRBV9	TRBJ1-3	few	TGTGCCAGCAGCGTAACCCCCTCGGCAGGCTCTGGAAACACCATATATTTT	CASSVTPSAGSGNTIYF
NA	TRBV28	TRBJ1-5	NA	TGTGCCAGCAGCCCCGGCATGGGGGCGGGCTTTAGGAGCAATCAGCCCCAGCATTTT	CASSPGMGAGFRSNQPQHF
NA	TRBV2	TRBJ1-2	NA	TGTGCCAGCAGTCCCTCTAGCGACTATGGCTACACCTTC	CASSPSSDYGYTF
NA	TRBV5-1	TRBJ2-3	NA	TGCGCCAGCAGCGGGGGCCGAGAAAGAGATACGCAGTATTTT	CASSGGRERDTQYF
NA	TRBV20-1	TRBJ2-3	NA	TGCAGTACCACTAACACAGATACGCAGTATTTT	CSTTNTDTQYF
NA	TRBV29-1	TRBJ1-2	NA	TGCAGCGTGGGTATAAGACAGAACTCCTATGGCTACACCTTC	CSVGIRQNSYGYTF
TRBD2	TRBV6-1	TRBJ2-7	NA	TGTGCCAGCAGTGAAATAGAGATAGCGGGGGTTTTCGAGCAGTACTTC	CASSEIEIAGVFEQYF
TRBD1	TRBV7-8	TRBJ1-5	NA	TGTGCCAGCGGGACAGGGGCGAAGAATCAGCCCCAGCATTTT	CASGTGAKNQPQHF
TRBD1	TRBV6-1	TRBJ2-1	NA	TGTGCCAGCAGTGAAGGGTACAGGGGTTCCTACAATGAGCAGTTCTTC	CASSEGYRGSYNEQFF
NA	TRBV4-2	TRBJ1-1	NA	TGTGCCAGCAGCCAAGAGGGGGGGTGGAAAGCTTTCTTT	CASSQEGGWKAFF
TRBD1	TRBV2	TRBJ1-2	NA	TGTGCCAGCAGTGAAGAGTCCTGGACAGGGGGAAACTATGGCTACACCTTC	CASSEESWTGGNYGYTF
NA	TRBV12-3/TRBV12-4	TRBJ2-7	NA	TGTGCCAGCAGTAAGGGGTCAGAGTACGAGCAGTACTTC	CASSKGSEYEQYF
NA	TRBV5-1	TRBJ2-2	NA	TGCGCCAGCAGCTTGGCGGATAGCTCCGAGGCCGGGGAGCTGTTTTTT	CASSLADSSEAGELFF
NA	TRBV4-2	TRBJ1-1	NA	TGTGCCAGCAGCTCCCCAGGGTGGGGCACTGAAGCTTTCTTT	CASSSPGWGTEAFF
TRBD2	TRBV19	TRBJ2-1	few	TGTGCCAGTAGTATATCAACTAGCGGGAGCTATGAGCAGTTCTTC	CASSISTSGSYEQFF
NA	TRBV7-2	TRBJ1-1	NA	TGTGCCAGCAGCTTTAGTACTACCACTGAAGCTTTCTTT	CASSFSTTTEAFF
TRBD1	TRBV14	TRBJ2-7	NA	TGTGCCAGCAGCCCCACTCGACAGGGGGCCTTTGAGCAGTACTTC	CASSPTRQGAFEQYF
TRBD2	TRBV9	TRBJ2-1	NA	TGTGCCAGCAGCCCGGGACTAAGGTACAATGAGCAGTTCTTC	CASSPGLRYNEQFF